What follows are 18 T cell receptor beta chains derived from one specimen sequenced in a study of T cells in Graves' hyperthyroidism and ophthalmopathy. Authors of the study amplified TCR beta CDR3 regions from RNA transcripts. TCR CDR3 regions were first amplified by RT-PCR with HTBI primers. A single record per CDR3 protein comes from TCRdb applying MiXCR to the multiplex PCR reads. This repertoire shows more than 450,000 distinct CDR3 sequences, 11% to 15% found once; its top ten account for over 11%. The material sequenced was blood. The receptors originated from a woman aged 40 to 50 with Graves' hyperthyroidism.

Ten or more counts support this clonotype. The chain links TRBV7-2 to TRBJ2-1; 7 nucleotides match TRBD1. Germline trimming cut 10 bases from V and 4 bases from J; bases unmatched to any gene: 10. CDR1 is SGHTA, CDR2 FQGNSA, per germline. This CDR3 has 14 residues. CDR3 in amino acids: CATTLAGGYNEQFF. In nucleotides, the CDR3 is TGTGCCACCACTTTGGCAGGGGGTTACAATGAGCAGTTCTTC.

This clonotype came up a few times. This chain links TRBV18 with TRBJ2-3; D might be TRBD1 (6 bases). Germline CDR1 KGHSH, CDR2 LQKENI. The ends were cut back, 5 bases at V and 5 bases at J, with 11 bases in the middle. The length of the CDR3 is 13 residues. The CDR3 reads CASSATGIDTQYF. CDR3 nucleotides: TGTGCCAGCTCAGCGACAGGTATAGATACGCAGTATTTT.

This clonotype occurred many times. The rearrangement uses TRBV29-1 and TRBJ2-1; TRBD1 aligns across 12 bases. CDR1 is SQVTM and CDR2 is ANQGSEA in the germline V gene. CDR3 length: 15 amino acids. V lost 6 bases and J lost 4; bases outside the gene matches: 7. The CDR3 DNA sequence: TGCAGCGTCGTGGTGGGACAGGGGGCTTACAATGAGCAGTTCTTC. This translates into CSVVVGQGAYNEQFF.

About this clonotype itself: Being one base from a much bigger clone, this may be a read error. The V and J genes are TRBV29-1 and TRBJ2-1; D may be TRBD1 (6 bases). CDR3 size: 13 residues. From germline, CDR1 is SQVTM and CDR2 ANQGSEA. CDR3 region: CSAYLQGANGQFF. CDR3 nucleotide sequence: TGCAGCGCCTACTTACAGGGCGCCAATGGGCAGTTCTTC.

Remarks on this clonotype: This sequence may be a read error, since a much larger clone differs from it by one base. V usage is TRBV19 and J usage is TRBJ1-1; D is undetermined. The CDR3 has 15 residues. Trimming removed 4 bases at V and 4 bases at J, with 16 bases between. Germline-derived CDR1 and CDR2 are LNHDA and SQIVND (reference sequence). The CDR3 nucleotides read TGTGCCAGTAGTAACCTGCCCGGAGAGAGCACTGAAGCTTTCTTT. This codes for CASSNLPGESTEAFF.

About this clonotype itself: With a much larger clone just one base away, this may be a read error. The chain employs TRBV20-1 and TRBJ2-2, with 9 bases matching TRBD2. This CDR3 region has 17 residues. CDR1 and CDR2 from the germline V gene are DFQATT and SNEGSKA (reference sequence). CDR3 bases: TGCAGTGCTAGAGATCTTAGGGCGGGAGGGAACACCGGGGAGCCGTTTTTT. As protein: CSARDLRAGGNTGEPFF.

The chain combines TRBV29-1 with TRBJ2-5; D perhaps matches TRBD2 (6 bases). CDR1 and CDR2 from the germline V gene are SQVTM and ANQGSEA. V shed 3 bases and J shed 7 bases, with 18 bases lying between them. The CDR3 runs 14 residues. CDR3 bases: TGCAGCGTTGAGGGGGGATCGAGCTTTCGGACCCAGTACTTC. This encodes CSVEGGSSFRTQYF.

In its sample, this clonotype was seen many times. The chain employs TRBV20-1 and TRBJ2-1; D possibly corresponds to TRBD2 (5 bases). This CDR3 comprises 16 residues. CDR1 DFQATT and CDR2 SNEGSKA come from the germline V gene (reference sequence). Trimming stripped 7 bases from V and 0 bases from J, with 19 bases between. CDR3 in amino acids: CSVGSAVPNSYNEQFF. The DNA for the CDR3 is TGCAGTGTGGGTAGCGCCGTTCCTAACTCCTACAATGAGCAGTTCTTC.

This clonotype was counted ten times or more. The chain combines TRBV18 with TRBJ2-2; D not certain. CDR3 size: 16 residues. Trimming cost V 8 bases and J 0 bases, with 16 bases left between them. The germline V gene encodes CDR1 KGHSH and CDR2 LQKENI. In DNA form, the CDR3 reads TGTGCCAGCCTTACCGGGCCATCTTCGAACACCGGGGAGCTGTTTTTT. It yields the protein CASLTGPSSNTGELFF.

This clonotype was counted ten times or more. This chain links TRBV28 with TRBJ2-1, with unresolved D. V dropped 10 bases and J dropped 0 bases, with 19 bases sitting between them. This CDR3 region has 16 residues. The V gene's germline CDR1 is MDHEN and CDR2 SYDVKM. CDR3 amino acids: CAILGGPVSSYNEQFF. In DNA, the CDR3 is TGTGCCATCCTAGGCGGACCAGTAAGCTCCTACAATGAGCAGTTCTTC.

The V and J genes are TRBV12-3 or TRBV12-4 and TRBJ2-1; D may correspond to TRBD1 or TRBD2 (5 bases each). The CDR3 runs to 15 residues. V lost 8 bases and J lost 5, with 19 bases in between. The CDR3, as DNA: TGTGCCAGCGGCGGCTGGGGGTTGGGACACAATGAGCAGTTCTTC. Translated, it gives CASGGWGLGHNEQFF.

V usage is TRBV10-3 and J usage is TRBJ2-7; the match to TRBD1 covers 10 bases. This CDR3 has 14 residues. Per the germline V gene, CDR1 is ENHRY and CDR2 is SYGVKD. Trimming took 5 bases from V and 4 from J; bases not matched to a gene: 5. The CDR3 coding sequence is TGTGCCATCAGTAAGGACAGGGGGAAGTACGAGCAGTACTTC. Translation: CAISKDRGKYEQYF.

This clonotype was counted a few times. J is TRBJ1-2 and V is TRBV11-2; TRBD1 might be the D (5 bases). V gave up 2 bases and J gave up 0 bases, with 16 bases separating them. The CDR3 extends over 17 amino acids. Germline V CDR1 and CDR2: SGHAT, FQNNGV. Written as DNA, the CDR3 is TGTGCCAGCAGCTTACTAATGGACAACTCGGCTAACTATGGCTACACCTTC. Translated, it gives CASSLLMDNSANYGYTF.

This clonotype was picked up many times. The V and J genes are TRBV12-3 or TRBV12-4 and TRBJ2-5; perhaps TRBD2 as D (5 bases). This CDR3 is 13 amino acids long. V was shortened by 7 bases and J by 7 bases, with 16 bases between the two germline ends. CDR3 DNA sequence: TGTGCCAGCAAAGCGGACGCCACCAGGACCCAGTACTTC. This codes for CASKADATRTQYF.

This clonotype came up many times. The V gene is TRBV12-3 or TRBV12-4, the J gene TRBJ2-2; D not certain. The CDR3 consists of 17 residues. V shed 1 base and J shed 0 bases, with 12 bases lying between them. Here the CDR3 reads CASSLVELGANTGELFF. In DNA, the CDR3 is TGTGCCAGCAGTTTAGTAGAATTGGGCGCGAACACCGGGGAGCTGTTTTTT.

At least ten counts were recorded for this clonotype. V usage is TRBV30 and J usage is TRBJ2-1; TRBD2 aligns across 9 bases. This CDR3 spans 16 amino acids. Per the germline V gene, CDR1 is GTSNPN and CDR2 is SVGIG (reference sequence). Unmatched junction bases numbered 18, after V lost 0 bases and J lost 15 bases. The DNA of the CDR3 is TGTGCCTGGAGTGTATCGGCGGGGGGGAATGCGGTAAGGCCGTTCTTC. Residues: CAWSVSAGGNAVRPFF. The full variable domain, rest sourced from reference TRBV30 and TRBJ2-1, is SQTIHQWPATLVQPVGSPLSLECTVEGTSNPNLYWYRQAAGRGLQLLFYSVGIGQISSEVPQNLSASRPQDRQFILSSKKLLLSDSGFYLCAWSVSAGGNAVRPFFGPGTRLTVL.

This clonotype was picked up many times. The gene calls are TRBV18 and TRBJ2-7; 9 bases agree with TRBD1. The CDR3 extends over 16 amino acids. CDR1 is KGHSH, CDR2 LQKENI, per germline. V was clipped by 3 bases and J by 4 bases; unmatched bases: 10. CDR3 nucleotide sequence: TGTGCCAGCTCACCCCACGGGACAGGGAGTTTTTACGAGCAGTACTTC. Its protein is CASSPHGTGSFYEQYF.

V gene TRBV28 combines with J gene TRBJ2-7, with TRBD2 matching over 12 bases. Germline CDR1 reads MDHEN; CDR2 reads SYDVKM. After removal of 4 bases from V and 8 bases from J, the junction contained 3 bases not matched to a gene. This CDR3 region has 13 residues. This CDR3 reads CASSSGLAGKQYF. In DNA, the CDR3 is TGTGCCAGCAGTTCCGGACTAGCGGGGAAGCAGTACTTC. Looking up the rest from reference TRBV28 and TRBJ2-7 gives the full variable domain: DVKVTQSSRYLVKRTGEKVFLECVQDMDHENMFWYRQDPGLGLRLIYFSYDVKMKEKGDIPEGYSVSREKKERFSLILESASTNQTSMYLCASSSGLAGKQYFGPGTRLTVT.